These 8 T cell receptor beta chains were sequenced from one sample in a study of blood T cell repertoires in COVID-19. TCRdb's copy holds only in-frame clones and misses some; the assay was immunoSEQ multiplex PCR. Among fewer than 85,000 clones listed, roughly four fifths were seen once. The sequencing input was peripheral blood. The origin of the receptors is a man in his 70s with COVID-19, enrolled during active disease.

A few counts support this clone. The rearrangement joins TRBV6-1 to TRBJ1-5, with unresolved D. The CDR3 has 13 residues. CDR1 and CDR2 from the germline V gene are MNHNS and SASEGT. V was cut by 3 bases and J by 1 base, with 4 bases left in between. CDR3 region: CASSDVSNQPQHF. CDR3 DNA: TGTGCCAGCAGTGACGTAAGCAATCAGCCCCAGCATTTT.

The CDR3: CASHHPGYGYTF. The CDR3 region has the DNA TGTGCCAGCCACCACCCGGGCTATGGCTACACCTTC. This rearrangement joins TRBV3-1 (or the pseudogene TRBV3-2) to TRBJ1-2, with no clear D. CDR1 and CDR2 (germline): LGHDT, YNNKEL (reference sequence). The V gene lost 8 bases and the J gene lost 4 bases, with 11 bases spanning the gap. The CDR3 covers 12 residues.

The chain employs TRBV27 and TRBJ1-1; tentative D call: TRBD1 (6 bases). From germline, CDR1 is MNHEY and CDR2 SMNVEV (reference sequence). V was cut by 5 bases and J by 1 base, with 17 bases left in between. CDR3 length: 16 residues. CDR3: CASSRDQGRGNTEAFF. The CDR3 DNA follows: TGTGCCAGCAGTCGAGACCAGGGGCGAGGGAACACTGAAGCTTTCTTT.

The gene calls are TRBV4-3 and TRBJ1-2, with TRBD1 as a possible D gene (5 bases). V lost 0 bases to trimming and J lost 7 bases, with 15 bases between them. This CDR3 is built from 15 residues. CDR1 and CDR2 (germline): LGHNA, YSLEER. The CDR3 sequence is CASSQDGSGRSGYTF. For the CDR3, the DNA is TGCGCCAGCAGCCAAGACGGTTCAGGGCGATCTGGCTACACCTTC.

The genes are TRBV28 and TRBJ1-5; no clear D. Germline V gene lookup returns CDR1 MDHEN and CDR2 SYDVKM. The CDR3 is made up of 14 amino acids. The germline V and J ends were trimmed by 2 bases and 4 bases, with 9 bases remaining between them. This CDR3 is CASSLGGRNQPQHF. Written as DNA, the CDR3 is TGTGCCAGCAGTTTAGGAGGGAGGAATCAGCCCCAGCATTTT.

The chain combines TRBV7-9 with TRBJ1-5; possible D gene TRBD1, 5 bases. The CDR3 length is 15 residues. V gave up 3 bases and J gave up 7 bases, with 16 bases separating them. Per the germline V gene, CDR1 is SEHNR and CDR2 is FQNEAQ (reference sequence). The CDR3 region has the DNA TGTGCCAGCAGCTTGGGTGGGGCCCTTGGGCAGCCCCAGCATTTT. It encodes CASSLGGALGQPQHF.

The chain combines TRBV5-4 with TRBJ2-1; TRBD2 is a possible D gene (5 bases). Trimming cost V 1 base and J 8 bases, with 19 bases left between them. The CDR3 covers 16 residues. Germline loops: CDR1 SGHNT, CDR2 YYREEE (reference sequence). CDR3 loop: CASSLIFVGEAYEQFF. The CDR3 DNA reads TGTGCCAGCAGCTTGATATTTGTGGGAGAGGCTTATGAGCAGTTCTTC.

The V call is TRBV28, the J call TRBJ1-2; 8 nucleotides match TRBD1. Germline V lookup: CDR1 MDHEN, CDR2 SYDVKM. The CDR3 covers 13 residues. V was pared by 6 bases and J by 8 bases, with 8 bases of the junction left unmatched. CDR3: CASRWTGQVGYTF. CDR3 sequence (DNA): TGTGCCAGCAGATGGACAGGGCAAGTCGGCTACACCTTC.